Below, 17 T cell receptor beta chains from the same sample are listed, as sequenced in a study of tumor-infiltrating lymphocytes in primary liver carcinoma (dated by TCRdb to between 2016 and 2019). Without any cell sorting, total RNA and DNA were co-extracted from about 20-30 mg of bulk tissue using the AllPrep DNA/RNA mini kit. The sample was run on an Illumina HiSeq 2500. TCRbeta-specific cDNA was reverse-transcribed from 500 ng total RNA using a constant-region primer and ProtoScript II reverse transcriptase. Three nested multiplex PCR rounds, following a slightly modified ARM-PCR procedure, were used to build the TCRbeta libraries. Multiplex TRBV1-TRBV30 forward primers and a Cbeta reverse primer were used in the first two PCR rounds, each of which was run for approximately 9 cycles. TCRdb's own reprocessing of the public reads used fastp at Q25 and MiXCR and kept productive beta chains. Entries that share a CDR3 protein sequence are merged under the most common genes and DNA. The sample table contains about 100,000 distinct CDR3 sequences; only one count was recorded for more than 60% of them. 9% to 10% of the sample is held by the ten biggest clonotypes.

Sequencing was done on a sample of liver tumor tissue from sampling region 5. This specimen's cell subset or site label, per the study, means: tumor region T5, tumor centre. These receptors were collected from a woman aged 60-75 years with primary liver carcinoma and hepatitis B virus infection.

This clonotype was picked up one time. A much larger clone differs by one base, so this may be a read error. The V call is TRBV6-4, the J call TRBJ2-1, with D possibly being TRBD1 (6 bases). The CDR3 runs to 15 residues. CDR1 and CDR2 from the germline V gene are MRHNA and SNTAGT. Trimming pared 9 bases from V and 8 bases from J, leaving 23 bases between. The CDR3 loop reads CARARTAGVNDEQFF. The CDR3 nucleotides are TGTGCCAGGGCGCGAACGGCAGGGGTCAACGATGAGCAGTTCTTC.

The chain links TRBV7-9 to TRBJ2-3; no clear D. This CDR3 region has 16 residues. Trimming removed 7 bases from V and 0 bases from J, with 17 bases in between. Germline lookup yields CDR1 SEHNR and CDR2 FQNEAQ (reference sequence). This CDR3 is CASTPRQDSSTDTQYF. CDR3 nucleotide sequence: TGTGCCAGCACTCCCAGACAAGACTCAAGCACAGATACGCAGTATTTT.

Concerning this clonotype itself: This sequence may be a read error, since a much larger clone differs from it by one base. V is TRBV14 and J is TRBJ2-1, with 7 bases aligning to TRBD2. The CDR3 sequence is 18 residues long. CDR1 and CDR2 from the germline V gene are SGHDN and FVKESK. CDR3 bases: TGTGCCAGGAGCCAACGACAACTAGCGCGGAAATCCTACAATGAGCAGTTCTTC. Translated, it gives CARSQRQLARKSYNEQFF.

This clonotype has ten or more counts. For the CDR3, the DNA is TGTGCCAGCAGCTCAGAACAGGGAGACACTGAAGCTTTCTTT. This encodes CASSSEQGDTEAFF. The chain couples TRBV5-4 to TRBJ1-1; a possible D gene is TRBD1 (6 bases). This CDR3 has 14 amino acids. Per the germline V gene, CDR1 is SGHNT and CDR2 is YYREEE (reference sequence). V was trimmed by 3 bases and J by 3 bases, leaving 12 bases between them.

This clonotype was seen many times. This CDR3 reads CSVEGGKAEAFF. CDR3 nucleotide sequence: TGCAGCGTTGAGGGGGGGAAGGCTGAAGCTTTCTTT. The genes are TRBV29-1 and TRBJ1-1; D may be TRBD1 (5 bases). CDR3 length: 12 amino acids. Germline values: CDR1 SQVTM, CDR2 ANQGSEA. The V end was cut by 3 bases, the J end by 6 bases, with 11 bases between.

This clonotype was counted ten times or more. The J gene is TRBJ2-2, the V gene TRBV5-1; 7 bases line up with TRBD2. The CDR3 is 14 residues long. Germline V CDR1 and CDR2: SGHRS, YFSETQ. Losses at the gene ends were 6 bases for V and 3 bases for J; bases not matched to a gene: 5. CDR3 nucleotide sequence: TGCGCCAGCACCGGGGGGAGAGACACCGGGGAGCTGTTTTTT. Its translation is CASTGGRDTGELFF. The variable domain in full, with the rest retrieved from reference TRBV5-1 and TRBJ2-2, is KAGVTQTPRYLIKTRGQQVTLSCSPISGHRSVSWYQQTPGQGLQFLFEYFSETQRNKGNFPGRFSGRQFSNSRSEMNVSTLELGDSALYLCASTGGRDTGELFFGEGSRLTVL.

A word on this clonotype: Given a much more abundant clone one base away, this may be a read error. The V and J genes are TRBV5-6 and TRBJ2-2; TRBD1 agrees at 8 bases. V was pared by 0 bases and J by 1 base, with 5 bases of the junction left unmatched. This CDR3 contains 17 residues. Germline values: CDR1 SGHDT, CDR2 YYEEEE. CDR3 nucleotide sequence: TGTGCCAGCAGCTTGGTGGAAGGACAGGGGAACACCGGGGAGCTGTTTTTT. Protein product: CASSLVEGQGNTGELFF.

Note on this clonotype: Since a much larger clone is just one base distant, this may be a read error. The chain recombines TRBV6-1 with TRBJ2-7, with 9 bases matching TRBD2. The CDR3 has 19 amino acids. V trimming: 3 bases; J trimming: 2 bases; junction bases outside the gene matches: 17. Per the germline V gene, CDR1 is MNHNS and CDR2 is SASEGT. This CDR3 reads CASSDGQGSASGTTYEQYF. The CDR3 bases are TGTGCCAGCAGTGACGGGCAGGGGTCGGCTAGCGGGACGACCTACGAGCAGTACTTC.

This clonotype has at least ten counts. V and J are TRBV28 and TRBJ2-5; TRBD1 matches at 9 bases. Germline-derived CDR1 and CDR2 are MDHEN and SYDVKM. This CDR3 comprises 13 residues. J gave up 4 bases and V 6 bases, and 3 bases lay outside the gene matches. The CDR3 reads CASSRTGVETQYF. CDR3 sequence (DNA): TGTGCCAGCAGCCGGACAGGGGTAGAGACCCAGTACTTC.

The sample holds a few counts of this clonotype. Since a much larger clone is just one base distant, this may be a read error. The CDR3 is CASNLASDAQYF. CDR3 in DNA: TGTGCCAGCAATCTAGCTTCGGATGCGCAGTATTTT. The chain has TRBV6-2 or TRBV6-3 and TRBJ2-3; TRBD2 is a possible D gene (5 bases). The CDR3 is 12 residues long. Germline V gene sequence: CDR1 MNHEY, CDR2 SVGEGT. V lost 7 bases and J 10 bases, leaving 15 bases between the germline ends.

About this clonotype itself: Compared with germline, one end of the junction differs, possibly owing to a read error. The chain uses TRBV11-2 and TRBJ1-2; 7 nucleotides agree with TRBD1. Looked up from germline, CDR1 is SGHAT and CDR2 is FQNNGV. There are 15 residues in the CDR3. The CDR3 region has the DNA TGTGTCAGCAGCTTAGAGGGGGCCAGTGGTGGTGGCTACATCTTC. Translating it yields CVSSLEGASGGGYIF.

This clonotype showed up many times. The genes are TRBV11-2 and TRBJ2-7, with D tentatively TRBD2 (5 bases). Trimming stripped 1 base from V and 6 bases from J, with 25 bases between. Germline-derived CDR1 and CDR2 are SGHAT and FQNNGV. This CDR3 region has 18 residues. CDR3 DNA sequence: TGTGCCAGCAGCTTAGGGTTCAGACTAATGTCGGTGTTGCGCGAGCAGTACTTC. This gives the protein CASSLGFRLMSVLREQYF.

The CDR3 reads CGVAPVNEQFF. The CDR3 DNA follows: TGCGGTGTTGCGCCCGTCAATGAGCAGTTCTTC. The chain is built from TRBV29-1 and TRBJ2-1; no clear D. The CDR3 covers 11 residues. Germline loops: CDR1 SQVTM, CDR2 ANQGSEA.

As regards this clonotype: Possible read error: a much larger clone is one base away. The chain uses TRBV5-6 and TRBJ2-1, with 10 bases matching TRBD2. Per germline, CDR1 SGHDT and CDR2 YYEEEE. The CDR3 length is 20 residues. The CDR3 nucleotides are TGTGCCAGCAGCCAGGATCCGACTAGCGGGCCATTCCGTCCTTACAATGAGGAGTTCTTC. The encoded protein is CASSQDPTSGPFRPYNEEFF.

On this clonotype: Being one base from a much bigger clone, this may be a read error. V usage is TRBV28 and J usage is TRBJ1-6, with unresolved D. CDR1 is MDHEN, CDR2 SYDVKM, per germline. The CDR3 length is 15 residues. CDR3: CASSPPGSYSSPLHF. The CDR3 coding sequence is TGTGCCAGCAGTCCTCCAGGCTCCTATAGTTCACCCCTCCACTTT.

In DNA form, the CDR3 reads TGTGCCAGCTGGCCGAACATTCGGGACGACTACGAGCAGTACTTC. Protein: CASWPNIRDDYEQYF. The chain links TRBV11-2 to TRBJ2-7; D possibly uses TRBD1 or TRBD2 (5 bases each). CDR1 SGHAT and CDR2 FQNNGV come from the germline V gene. V was trimmed by 8 bases and J by 3 bases, leaving 20 bases between them. The CDR3 is 15 residues long. The full variable domain, rest sourced from reference TRBV11-2 and TRBJ2-7, is EAGVAQSPRYKIIEKRQSVAFWCNPISGHATLYWYQQILGQGPKLLIQFQNNGVVDDSQLPKDRFSAERLKGVDSTLKIQPAKLEDSAVYLCASWPNIRDDYEQYFGPGTRLTVT.

As regards this clonotype: A much more abundant neighbour one base away suggests this may be a read error. The chain employs TRBV6-4 and TRBJ2-3; weak D call: TRBD1 (6 bases). CDR3 length: 15 amino acids. Germline CDR1 is MRHNA and CDR2 is SNTAGT. The CDR3 spells CVSSPRGSSSDTQYF. Written as DNA, the CDR3 is TGTGTCAGCAGCCCCAGGGGTTCATCATCAGATACGCAGTATTTT.